The source of this T cell receptor (beta chain) is a study of T cell responses to AZD1222 COVID-19 vaccine. Study details: Second-dose groups at about 4 or about 12 weeks were pooled.

The length of the CDR3 is 15 residues. From germline, CDR1 is SGHKS and CDR2 YYEKEE (reference sequence). Trimming cost V 1 base and J 4 bases, with 12 bases left between them. The protocol was immunoSEQ multiplex PCR, while the TCRdb copy is restricted to in-frame clones and leaves out a portion. Among 55,000 to 75,000 clones listed, about 87% were seen once. Notes on the study in general: Donors, mostly white British, included more females; clonal diversity was possibly underestimated.

As for this clone: Antigen: not known.

Material: peripheral blood, obtained on day 0 of AZD1222 vaccination. The receptor was isolated from an adult in good health. The chain employs TRBV5-5 and TRBJ1-3; D is unclear. The CDR3 region has the DNA TGTGCCAGCAGCTTGTGGCAGCGTATGGGAAACACCATATATTTT. Translation gives CASSLWQRMGNTIYF.